Sequencing of this TCR beta chain was carried out in a study of T-cell memory formation after mild COVID-19. General observations from the study: There was no confirmation that second-wave clones peaking on day 37 were SARS-CoV-2 specific. For contracting clones, CD4+ ones sat mainly in CM and EM, CD8+ in EMRA.

Regarding this clonotype: Antigen: not known.

CDR1 is SGHVS and CDR2 is FNYEAQ in the germline V gene. Trimming cost V 1 base and J 2 bases; bases outside gene matches: 14. This CDR3 spans 20 amino acids. The TCR alpha and TCR beta cDNA libraries, bearing sample barcodes and UMIs, were generated by 5'RACE using constant-segment primers. TCRdb reprocessed the 5' RACE reads with MiXCR, giving one entry per CDR3 protein. The sample includes about 500,000 distinct CDR3 sequences, about a fifth of them seen just once. The chain uses TRBV7-6 and TRBJ2-2, with 9 bases matching TRBD2. Sequences were obtained from PBMCs or a T cell subset sorted from them (not recorded which). The receptor was derived from an adult woman who had mild COVID-19 (a few samples of this study predate the infection). Cell type and time point are not known. For the CDR3, the DNA is TGTGCCAGCAGCTTAGTCCTCCGGGGGCTAGCGGGACCCAACACCGGGGAGCTGTTTTTT. This codes for CASSLVLRGLAGPNTGELFF.